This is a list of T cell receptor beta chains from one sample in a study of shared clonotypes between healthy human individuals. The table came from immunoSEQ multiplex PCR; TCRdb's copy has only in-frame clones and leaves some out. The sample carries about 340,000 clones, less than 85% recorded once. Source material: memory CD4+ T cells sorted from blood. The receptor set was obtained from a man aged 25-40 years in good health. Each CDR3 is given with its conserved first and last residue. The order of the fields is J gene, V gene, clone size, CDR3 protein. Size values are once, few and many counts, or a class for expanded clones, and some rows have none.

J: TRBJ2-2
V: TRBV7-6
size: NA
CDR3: CASSMSSPLNTGELFF

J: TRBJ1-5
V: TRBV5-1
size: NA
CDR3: CASSLSPYGNQPQHF

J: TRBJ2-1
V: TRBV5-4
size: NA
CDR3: CASSDRSEQFF

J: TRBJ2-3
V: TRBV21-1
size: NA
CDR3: CAKKQGGTDTQYF

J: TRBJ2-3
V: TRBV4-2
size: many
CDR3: CASSQSNRGSTDTQYF

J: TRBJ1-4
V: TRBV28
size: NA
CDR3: CASSPTGSMTGWEKLFF

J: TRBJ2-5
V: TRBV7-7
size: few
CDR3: CASSPVGQPQETQYF

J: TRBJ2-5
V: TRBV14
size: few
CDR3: CASSQRPGWAPQETQYF

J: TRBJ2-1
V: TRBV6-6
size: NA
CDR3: CASSKLVYNEQFF

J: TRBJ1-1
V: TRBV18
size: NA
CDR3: CASSPEQGYTEAFF

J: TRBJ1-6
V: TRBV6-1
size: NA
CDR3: CASSDGAGTRNSPLHF

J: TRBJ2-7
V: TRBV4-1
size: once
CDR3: CASSQDGQYF

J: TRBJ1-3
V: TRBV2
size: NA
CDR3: CASRQEIGNTIYF

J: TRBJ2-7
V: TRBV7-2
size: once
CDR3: CASSFRQPYEQYF

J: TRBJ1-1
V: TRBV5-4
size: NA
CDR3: CASSGKPGQGTEAFF

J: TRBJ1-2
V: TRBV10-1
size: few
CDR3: CASSGNRGSGYTF

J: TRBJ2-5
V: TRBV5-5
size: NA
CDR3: CASSPGRRVETQYF

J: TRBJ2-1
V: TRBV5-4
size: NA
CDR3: CASSLERGSYNEQFF

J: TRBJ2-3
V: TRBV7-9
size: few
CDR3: CASSLAKTGTDTQYF

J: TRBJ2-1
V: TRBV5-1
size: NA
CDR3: CASSLVLAGEQFF

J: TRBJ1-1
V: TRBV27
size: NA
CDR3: CASSTGKLMNTEAFF

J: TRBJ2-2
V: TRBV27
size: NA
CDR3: CASIGDRGRTGELFF

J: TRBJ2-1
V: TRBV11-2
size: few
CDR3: CASRAGGSGYEQFF

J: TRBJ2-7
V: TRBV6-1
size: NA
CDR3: CASSTSRGGGYEQYF

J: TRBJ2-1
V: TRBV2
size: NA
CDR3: CASSRTPTYNEQFF

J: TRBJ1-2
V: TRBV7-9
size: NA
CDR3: CASMLLVRGLGYGYTF

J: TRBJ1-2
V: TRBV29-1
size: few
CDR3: CSVEEGRGSYTF

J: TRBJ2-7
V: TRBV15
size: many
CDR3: CATSRHPTASSYEQYF

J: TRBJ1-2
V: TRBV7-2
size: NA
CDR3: CASSLGTMPSGYGYTF

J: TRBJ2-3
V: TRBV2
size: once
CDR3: CASSQGLGDTQYF

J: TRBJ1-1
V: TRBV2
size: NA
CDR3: CASKLDLNTEAFF

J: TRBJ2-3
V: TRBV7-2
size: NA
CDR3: CASRFSGRAPDTQYF

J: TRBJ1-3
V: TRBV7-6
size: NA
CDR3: CASSLGILGTSGNTIYF

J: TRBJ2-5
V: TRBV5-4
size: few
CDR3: CASSPLGISGETQYF

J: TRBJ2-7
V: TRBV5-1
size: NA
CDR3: CASSLGQTGSYEQYF

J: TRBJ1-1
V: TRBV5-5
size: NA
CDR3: CASSLAPQGGTTEAFF

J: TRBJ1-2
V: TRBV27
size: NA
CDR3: CASSSIPGPPYGYTF

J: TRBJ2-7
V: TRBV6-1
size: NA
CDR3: CATIAGGVNEQYF

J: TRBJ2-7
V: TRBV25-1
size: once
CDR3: CASNGDSYEQYF

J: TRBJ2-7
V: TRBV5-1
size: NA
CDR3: CASSPGTSGSREQYF

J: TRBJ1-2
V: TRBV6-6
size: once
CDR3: CASNLQREVAYTF

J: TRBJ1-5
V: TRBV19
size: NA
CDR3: CASSIKMTGRQPQHF

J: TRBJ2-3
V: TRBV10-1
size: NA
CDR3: CASSPGLAGQSDTQYF

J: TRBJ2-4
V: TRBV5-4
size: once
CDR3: CASSLNKGTLAKNIQYF

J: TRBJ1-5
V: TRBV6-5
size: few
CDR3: CASSRDSGQPQHF

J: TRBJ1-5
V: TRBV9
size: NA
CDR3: CASSPTTGGGQPQHF

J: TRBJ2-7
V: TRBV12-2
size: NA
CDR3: CASRLVQGFDEQYF

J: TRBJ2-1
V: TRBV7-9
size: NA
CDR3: CASSPEGGPWDEQFF

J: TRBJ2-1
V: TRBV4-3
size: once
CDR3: CASSPLLAYNEQFF

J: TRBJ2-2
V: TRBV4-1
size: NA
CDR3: CASRTSGSGLFF